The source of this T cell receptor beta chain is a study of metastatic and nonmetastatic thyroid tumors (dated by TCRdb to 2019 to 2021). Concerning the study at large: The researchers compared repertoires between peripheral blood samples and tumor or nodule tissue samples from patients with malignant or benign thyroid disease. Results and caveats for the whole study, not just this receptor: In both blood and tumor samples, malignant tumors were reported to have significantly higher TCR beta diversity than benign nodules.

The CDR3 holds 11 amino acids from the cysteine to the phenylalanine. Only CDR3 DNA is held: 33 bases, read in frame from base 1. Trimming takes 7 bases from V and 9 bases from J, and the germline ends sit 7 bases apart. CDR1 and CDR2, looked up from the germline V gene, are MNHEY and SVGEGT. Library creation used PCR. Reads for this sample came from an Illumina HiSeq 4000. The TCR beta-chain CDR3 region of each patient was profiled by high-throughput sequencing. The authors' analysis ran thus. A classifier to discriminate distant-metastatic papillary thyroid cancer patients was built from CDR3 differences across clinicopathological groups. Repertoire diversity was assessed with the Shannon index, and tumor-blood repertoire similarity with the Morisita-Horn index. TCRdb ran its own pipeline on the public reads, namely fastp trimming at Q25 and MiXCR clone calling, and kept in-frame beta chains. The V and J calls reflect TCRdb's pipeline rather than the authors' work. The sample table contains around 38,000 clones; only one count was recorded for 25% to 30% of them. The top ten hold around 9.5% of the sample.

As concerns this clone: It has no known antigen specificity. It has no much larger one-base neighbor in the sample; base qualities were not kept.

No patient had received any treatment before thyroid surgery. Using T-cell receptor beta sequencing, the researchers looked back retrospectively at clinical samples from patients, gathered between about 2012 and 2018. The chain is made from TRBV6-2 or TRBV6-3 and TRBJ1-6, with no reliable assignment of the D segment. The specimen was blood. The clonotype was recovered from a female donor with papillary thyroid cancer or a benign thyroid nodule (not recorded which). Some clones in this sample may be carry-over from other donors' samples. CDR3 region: CASTDRSPLHF. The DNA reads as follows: TGTGCCAGCACAGATCGTTCACCCCTCCACTTT.